This entry lists 2 T cell receptor beta chains sequenced from one sample in a study of shared clonotypes between healthy human individuals. Profiling relied on immunoSEQ multiplex PCR, and the TCRdb table lists in-frame clones only, not all of them. Here the sample spans over 95,000 clones, over 65% being singletons. Sequencing was performed on memory CD8+ T cells sorted from blood. Stated subset: CD45RO+ cells pooled with CCR7-negative TemRA cells. The receptors were sampled from a woman in her thirties in good health.

This clone was seen a handful of times. This sequence joins TRBV30 and TRBJ2-7; the D is unclear. The germline V gene encodes CDR1 GTSNPN and CDR2 SVGIG (reference sequence). Trimming stripped 3 bases from V and 3 bases from J, with 9 bases between. The CDR3 extends over 12 amino acids. Here the CDR3 reads CAWSLILYEQYF. Written as DNA, the CDR3 is TGTGCCTGGAGCCTTATCCTCTACGAGCAGTACTTC.

The chain carries TRBV28 and TRBJ2-7; maybe TRBD1 (6 bases). This CDR3 region has 13 residues. Trimming left V 8 bases short and J 5 bases short, with 16 bases between. Per germline, CDR1 MDHEN and CDR2 SYDVKM. This CDR3 is CASGLGGINEQYF. CDR3 DNA sequence: TGTGCCAGCGGGTTAGGGGGAATCAACGAGCAGTACTTC.